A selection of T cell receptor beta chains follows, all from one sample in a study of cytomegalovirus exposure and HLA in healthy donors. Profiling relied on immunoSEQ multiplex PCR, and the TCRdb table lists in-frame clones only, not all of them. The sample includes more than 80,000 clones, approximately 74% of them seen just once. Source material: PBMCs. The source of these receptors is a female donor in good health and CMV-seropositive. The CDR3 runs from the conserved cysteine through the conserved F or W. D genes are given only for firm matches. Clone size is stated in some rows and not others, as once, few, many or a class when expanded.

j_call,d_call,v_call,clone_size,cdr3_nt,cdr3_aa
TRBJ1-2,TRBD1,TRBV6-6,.,TGTGCCAGCGGACAGGGTGGGGGCTACACCTTC,CASGQGGGYTF
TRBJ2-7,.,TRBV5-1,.,TGCGCCAGCAGCTTGGAACAGGGACGTTACGAGCAGTACTTC,CASSLEQGRYEQYF
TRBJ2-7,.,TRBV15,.,TGTGCCACCAGCAGAGGAGGGGGACACGACTACGAGCAGTACTTC,CATSRGGGHDYEQYF
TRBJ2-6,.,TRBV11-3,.,TGTGCCAGCAGCTTAGAATCCACAGCTTCCGCCTCTGGGGCCAACGTCCTGACTTTC,CASSLESTASASGANVLTF
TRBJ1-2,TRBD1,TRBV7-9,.,TGTGCCAGCAGCCCCACTGGACAGGATTATGGCTACACCTTC,CASSPTGQDYGYTF
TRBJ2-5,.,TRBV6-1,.,TGTGCCAGCAGTGCGGACATGCAAGAGACCCAGTACTTC,CASSADMQETQYF
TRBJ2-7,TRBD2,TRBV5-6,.,TGTGCCAGCAGCAAAGGCCTGGGCGAGCGGGGGTCCTACGAGCAGTACTTC,CASSKGLGERGSYEQYF
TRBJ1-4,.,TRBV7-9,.,TGTGCCGGAAAGGAGCAGACTAATGAAAAACTGTTTTTT,CAGKEQTNEKLFF
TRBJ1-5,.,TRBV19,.,TGTGCCAGTAGTGAACAGGGAAATCAGCCCCAGCATTTT,CASSEQGNQPQHF
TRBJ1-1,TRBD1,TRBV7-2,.,TGTGCCAGCAGCTCCCAAGGGGGCAAGGACACTGAAGCTTTCTTT,CASSSQGGKDTEAFF
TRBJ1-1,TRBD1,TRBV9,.,TGTGCCAGCAGCGCGAGACAGGGAACTGAAGCTTTCTTT,CASSARQGTEAFF
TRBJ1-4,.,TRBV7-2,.,TGTGCCAGCAGCTTCGTGGACGGGATTGGGGAAAAACTGTTTTTT,CASSFVDGIGEKLFF
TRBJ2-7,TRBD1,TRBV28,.,TGTGCCAGCAGGGGAAGTGGGACAGGGGACGAGCAGTACTTC,CASRGSGTGDEQYF
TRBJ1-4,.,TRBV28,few,TGTGCCAGCAGTAGAGGTGCAACTAATGAAAAACTGTTTTTT,CASSRGATNEKLFF
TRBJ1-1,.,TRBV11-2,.,TGTGCCAGCAGCCTACAACGGGTGAACACTGAAGCTTTCTTT,CASSLQRVNTEAFF
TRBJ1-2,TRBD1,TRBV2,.,TGTGCCAGTAACACAGGGGCAAGTGGCTACACCTTC,CASNTGASGYTF
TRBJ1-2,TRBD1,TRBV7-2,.,TGTGCCAGCAGTTCGCACAGGGGAAGTAACTATGGCTACACCTTC,CASSSHRGSNYGYTF
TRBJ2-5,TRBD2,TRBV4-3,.,TGCGCCAGCAGCCAAGGACTAGCGGGGGGCGGAGAGACCCAGTACTTC,CASSQGLAGGGETQYF
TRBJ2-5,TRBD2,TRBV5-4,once,TGTGCCAGCAGCTTGGCGGGACGGGGGGGCCGCCAAGAGACCCAGTACTTC,CASSLAGRGGRQETQYF
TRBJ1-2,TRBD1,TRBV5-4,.,TGTGCCAGCAGCTTGGCCAAGACAGGGGGGTACTATGGCTACACCTTC,CASSLAKTGGYYGYTF
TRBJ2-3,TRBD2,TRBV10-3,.,TGTGCCATCAGTAACCCCAATCTAGCGGGAGCTAAAGATACGCAGTATTTT,CAISNPNLAGAKDTQYF
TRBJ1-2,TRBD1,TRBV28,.,TGTGCCAGCACCCTCGACAGGGGCTATGGCTACACCTTC,CASTLDRGYGYTF
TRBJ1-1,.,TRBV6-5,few,TGTGCCAGCAATCCCGGGGGGATGAACACTGAAGCTTTCTTT,CASNPGGMNTEAFF
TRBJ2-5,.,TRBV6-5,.,TGTGCCACCCACCGAAACAGGGAGGAGACCCAGTACTTC,CATHRNREETQYF
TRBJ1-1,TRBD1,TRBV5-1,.,TGCGCCAGCAGCTTGGCGGCGACAGGGGATCCAAGGGTGAACACTGAAGCTTTCTTT,CASSLAATGDPRVNTEAFF
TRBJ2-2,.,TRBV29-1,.,TGCAGCGGAATCGGGGGGCCCGGAAACACCGGGGAGCTGTTTTTT,CSGIGGPGNTGELFF
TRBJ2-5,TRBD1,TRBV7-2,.,TGTGCCAGCAGCCTGATACGACAGGGGGCAGGAGAGACCCAGTACTTC,CASSLIRQGAGETQYF
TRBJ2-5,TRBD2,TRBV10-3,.,TGTGCCATCAGTGAGACTAGCGGGGGGCAGACCCAGTACTTC,CAISETSGGQTQYF
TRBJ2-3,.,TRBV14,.,TGTGCCAGCAGCGGGGGCACTAGCACAGATACGCAGTATTTT,CASSGGTSTDTQYF
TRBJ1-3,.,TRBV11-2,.,TGTGCCAGCAGCTTAAGGATTACAGGGCCCCGGACTGGAAACACCATATATTTT,CASSLRITGPRTGNTIYF
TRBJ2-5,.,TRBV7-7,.,TGTGCTAGCAGCTTAGTCCGGGGGGCTGGAGAGACCCAGTACTTC,CASSLVRGAGETQYF